This TCR beta chain was retrieved from a study of blood T cell repertoires in COVID-19. The J segment lost 1 base and the V segment lost 4 bases, leaving 6 bases of the junction unmatched. This CDR3 comprises 16 residues. Germline CDR1 LGHNA, CDR2 YSLEER. The table lists this clone with a count of one. The method was immunoSEQ multiplex PCR; TCRdb's version includes in-frame clones alone and lacks a portion of them. The repertoire holds fewer than 350,000 clones, with roughly 91% as singletons. The gene calls are TRBV4-3 and TRBJ2-5; 10 bases are shared with TRBD2. The material sequenced was PBMCs or T cells enriched from blood (not recorded which). This TCR was sampled from a middle-aged woman with acute COVID-19. In nucleotides, the CDR3 is TGCGCCAGCAGCCGCCGACTAGCGGGTGCCCAAGAGACCCAGTACTTC. Encoded protein: CASSRRLAGAQETQYF.